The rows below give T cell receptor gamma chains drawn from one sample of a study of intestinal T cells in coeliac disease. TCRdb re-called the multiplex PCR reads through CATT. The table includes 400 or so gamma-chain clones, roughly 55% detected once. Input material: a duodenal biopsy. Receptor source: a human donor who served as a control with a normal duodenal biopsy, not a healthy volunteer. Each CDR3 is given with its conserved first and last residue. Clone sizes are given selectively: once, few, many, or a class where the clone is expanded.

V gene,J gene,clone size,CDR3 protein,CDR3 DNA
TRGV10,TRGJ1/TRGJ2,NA,CAAWDYNGPIYYKKLF,TGTGCTGCGTGGGATTATAATGGCCCGATTTATTATAAGAAACTCTTT
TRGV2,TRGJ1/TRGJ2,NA,CATWDRFSLRGKKLF,TGTGCCACCTGGGATCGTTTTTCTTTAAGGGGTAAGAAACTCTTT
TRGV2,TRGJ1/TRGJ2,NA,CATWDGAGGNYYKKLF,TGTGCCACCTGGGACGGGGCAGGGGGGAATTATTATAAGAAACTCTTT
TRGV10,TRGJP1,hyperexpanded,CAAWGPPGWVTTGWFKIF,TGTGCTGCGTGGGGCCCTCCTGGGTGGGTTACCACTGGTTGGTTCAAGATATTT
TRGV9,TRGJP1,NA,CALWGVTGWFKIF,TGTGCCTTGTGGGGTGTCACTGGTTGGTTCAAGATATTT
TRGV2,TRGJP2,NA,CASLGRASSDWIKTF,TGTGCCAGCCTGGGACGGGCGAGTAGTGATTGGATCAAGACGTTT
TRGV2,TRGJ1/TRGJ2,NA,CATWDLPRNHYKKLF,TGTGCCACCTGGGACCTCCCTCGAAATCATTATAAGAAACTCTTT
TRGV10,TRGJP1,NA,CAAWDYPSTGWFKIF,TGTGCTGCGTGGGATTATCCCTCCACTGGTTGGTTCAAGATATTT
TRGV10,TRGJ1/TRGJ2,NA,CAGCGIHVPYYYKKLF,TGTGCTGGCTGTGGGATTCATGTCCCCTATTATTATAAGAAACTCTTT
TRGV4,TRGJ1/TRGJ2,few,CAHLGRVYYKKLF,TGTGCCCACCTGGGACGGGTTTATTATAAGAAACTCTTT
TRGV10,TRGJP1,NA,CAAWGVGWFKIF,TGTGCTGCGTGGGGAGTTGGTTGGTTCAAGATATTT
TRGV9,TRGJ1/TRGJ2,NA,CACGGVYYKKLF,TGTGCTTGTGGAGGAGTTTATTATAAGAAACTCTTT
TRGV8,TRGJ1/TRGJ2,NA,CATWIHYYGYKKLF,TGTGCCACCTGGATACATTATTATGGTTATAAGAAACTCTTT
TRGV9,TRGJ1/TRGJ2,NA,CAVGGANYKKLF,TGTGCTGTGGGAGGTGCGAATTATAAGAAACTCTTT
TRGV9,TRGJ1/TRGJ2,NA,CALWGGANYKKLF,TGTGCCTTGTGGGGAGGTGCGAATTATAAGAAACTCTTT
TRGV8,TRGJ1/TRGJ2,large,CAHLDGGYYKKLF,TGTGCCCACCTGGACGGTGGGTATTATAAGAAACTCTTT